The 25 T cell receptor beta chains in this list originate from one sample, sequenced in a study of blood T cell repertoires in COVID-19. Measured with immunoSEQ multiplex PCR; TCRdb has only the in-frame clones, and not every one. This table holds around 180,000 clones, roughly four fifths found once. The specimen sequenced was peripheral blood. These receptors were obtained from a woman over 75 with COVID-19, enrolled during active disease.

This clone was detected only a few times. The CDR3 here is CASSPFGAALTEQFF. Written as DNA, the CDR3 is TGTGCCAGCAGCCCCTTTGGGGCGGCTCTTACCGAGCAGTTCTTC. This chain connects TRBV7-9 to TRBJ2-1; D may be TRBD1 (5 bases). The V gene lost 5 bases and the J gene lost 10 bases, with 21 bases spanning the gap. The CDR3 extends over 15 amino acids. The V gene's germline CDR1 is SEHNR and CDR2 FQNEAQ (reference sequence).

The chain combines TRBV19 with TRBJ2-1, with 8 positions matching TRBD1. The CDR3 is 15 amino acids. The J segment lost 0 bases and the V segment lost 6 bases, leaving 4 bases of the junction unmatched. The V gene's germline CDR1 is LNHDA and CDR2 SQIVND (reference sequence). The CDR3 is CASRTDRDSYNEQFF. For the CDR3, the DNA is TGTGCCAGTAGGACGGACAGGGACTCCTACAATGAGCAGTTCTTC.

This clone was found a few times. The genes are TRBV10-1 and TRBJ2-7, with D unclear. The length of the CDR3 is 13 residues. Germline V gives CDR1 WNHNN, CDR2 SYGVQD (reference sequence). Between the trimmed V and J ends, which lost 5 bases and 2 bases, there was a span of 10 bases. The CDR3 reads CASSFYTTYEQYF. The CDR3 DNA sequence: TGCGCCAGCAGTTTCTACACTACCTACGAGCAGTACTTC.

The V call is TRBV6-2 or TRBV6-3, the J call TRBJ1-1, with 7 bases matching TRBD1. CDR3 length: 13 residues. V shed 0 bases and J 7 bases; nucleotides not matched to a gene: 2. CDR1 is MNHEY and CDR2 is SVGEGT in the germline V gene. CDR3: CASSYSTGNEAFF. In DNA, the CDR3 is TGTGCCAGCAGTTACTCGACAGGGAATGAAGCTTTCTTT.

The rearrangement joins TRBV5-1 to TRBJ2-5, with D possibly being TRBD1 (6 bases). CDR1 and CDR2 (germline): SGHRS, YFSETQ. CDR3 size: 15 residues. V was pared by 4 bases and J by 5 bases, with 18 bases between. In nucleotides, the CDR3 is TGCGCCAGCAGCCCCCTGGGACACCAGGGTGAGACCCAGTACTTC. The encoded protein is CASSPLGHQGETQYF.

The DNA for the CDR3 is TGTGCCAGCAGCAAACTGGTTAGGAGGGGCTACACCTTC. Amino acids: CASSKLVRRGYTF. This chain connects TRBV21-1 to TRBJ1-2. TRBV21-1 is noted as a pseudogene. The CDR3 loop spans 13 amino acids.

This sequence joins TRBV12-3 or TRBV12-4 and TRBJ2-5; D gene uncertain. The CDR3 is 13 amino acids. Trimming pared 4 bases from V and 5 bases from J, leaving 11 bases between. CDR3 sequence: CASSSMAWETQYF. In DNA, the CDR3 is TGTGCCAGCAGTTCCATGGCTTGGGAGACCCAGTACTTC.

The J gene is TRBJ2-5, the V gene TRBV6-9; D uncertain. Germline loops: CDR1 MNHGY, CDR2 SVAAGI. V lost 9 bases, J lost 5 bases, and 13 bases lay in between. CDR3 length equals 12 residues. CDR3: CARLGEAETQYF. The CDR3 nucleotides are TGTGCCAGGCTCGGAGAGGCCGAGACCCAGTACTTC.

The chain carries TRBV11-3 and TRBJ2-5; tentatively, D is TRBD1 (5 bases). The CDR3 runs to 16 residues. From germline, CDR1 is SGHNT and CDR2 YENEEA. V gave up 0 bases and J gave up 5 bases, with 16 bases separating them. CDR3 sequence: CASSLEGRVGIETQYF. The CDR3 nucleotides are TGTGCCAGCAGCTTAGAAGGCAGGGTAGGAATCGAGACCCAGTACTTC.

The rearrangement links TRBV7-8 to TRBJ1-5; TRBD1 matches 8 bases. Trimming took 4 bases from V and 7 from J; bases not matched to a gene: 9. The CDR3 is made up of 15 amino acids. The V gene's germline CDR1 is SGHVS and CDR2 FQNEAQ. This CDR3 is CASSSDRGRRQPQHF. CDR3 DNA: TGTGCCAGCAGCTCTGACAGGGGAAGAAGGCAGCCCCAGCATTTT.

The rearrangement joins TRBV7-9 to TRBJ1-1; D is unresolved. This CDR3 spans 13 amino acids. Trimming removed 1 base from V and 4 bases from J, with 7 bases in between. Germline V CDR1 and CDR2: SEHNR, FQNEAQ (reference sequence). CDR3 nucleotide sequence: TGTGCCAGCAGCTTAGTTGGCATCACTGAAGCTTTCTTT. Encoded protein: CASSLVGITEAFF.

The CDR3 protein is CASSADRVTYEQYF. DNA of the CDR3: TGTGCCAGCAGCGCGGACAGGGTAACCTACGAGCAGTACTTC. The V and J genes are TRBV5-4 and TRBJ2-7; 8 nucleotides line up with TRBD1. Trimming removed 4 bases from V and 2 bases from J; junction bases left unmatched: 5. CDR1 is SGHNT, CDR2 YYREEE, per germline (reference sequence). The CDR3 sequence is 14 residues long.

The rearrangement links TRBV4-1 to TRBJ2-3, with 11 bases lining up with TRBD2. The CDR3 sequence is 17 residues long. The J segment lost 0 bases and the V segment lost 4 bases, leaving 6 bases of the junction unmatched. The germline gives CDR1 MGHRA, CDR2 YSYEKL. This CDR3 is CASSRVSGRGSTDTQYF. CDR3 DNA sequence: TGCGCCAGCAGCCGGGTTAGCGGGAGGGGGAGCACAGATACGCAGTATTTT.

The V gene is TRBV11-3, the J gene TRBJ2-7; 8 bases map to TRBD2. V shed 5 bases and J 3 bases; nucleotides not matched to a gene: 3. The CDR3 consists of 13 residues. Germline values: CDR1 SGHNT, CDR2 YENEEA. The CDR3 DNA reads TGTGCCAGCAGCGTGGGACTAGACTACGAGCAGTACTTC. Its translation: CASSVGLDYEQYF.

This clone has a single count. V gene TRBV7-8 combines with J gene TRBJ1-5, with 10 bases that match TRBD1. The CDR3 loop spans 16 amino acids. J gave up 4 bases and V 0 bases, and 3 bases lay outside the gene matches. Germline loops: CDR1 SGHVS, CDR2 FQNEAQ. The CDR3 here is CASSLAPDRGNQPQHF. In DNA form, the CDR3 reads TGTGCCAGCAGCTTAGCCCCGGACAGGGGGAATCAGCCCCAGCATTTT.

About this clone: A junction end diverges from the germline sequence, so it may reflect a read error. The rearrangement links TRBV7-7 to TRBJ2-2, with D perhaps TRBD2 (6 bases). Germline CDR1 is SSHAT and CDR2 is FNYEAQ (reference sequence). The CDR3 spans 18 residues. The CDR3 nucleotides are TGTGCTAGCAGCTTAGCACCCCTCTACGGGAGTCCTACCGGGGAGCTGTTTTTT. Protein: CASSLAPLYGSPTGELFF.

The chain combines TRBV7-3 with TRBJ2-3; D perhaps matches TRBD2 (6 bases). The CDR3 has 16 residues. Germline CDR1 SGHTA, CDR2 FQGTGA. V lost 6 bases and J lost 4, with 20 bases in between. This CDR3 reads CASSLDGGRVADTQYF. CDR3 DNA: TGTGCCAGCAGTTTAGACGGGGGAAGGGTTGCAGATACGCAGTATTTT.

V and J are TRBV6-5 and TRBJ1-1; 11 bases are shared with TRBD1. The CDR3 extends over 14 amino acids. Germline assignment: CDR1 MNHEY and CDR2 SVGAGI. The junction had 5 bases not matched to a gene; V was cut back by 6 bases and J by 5 bases. The CDR3 loop is CASRPGQGGTEAFF. In DNA form, the CDR3 reads TGTGCCAGCAGACCGGGACAGGGGGGTACTGAAGCTTTCTTT.

The V gene is TRBV24-1, the J gene TRBJ1-2, with 7 nucleotides matching TRBD1. V gave up 3 bases and J gave up 7 bases; unmatched junction bases: 7. CDR1 and CDR2 from the germline V gene are KGHDR and SFDVKD. The CDR3 is 14 residues long. The CDR3 spells CATSDGTARSGYTF. The CDR3 coding sequence is TGTGCCACCAGTGATGGGACAGCCAGGAGTGGCTACACCTTC.

The chain combines TRBV7-9 with TRBJ2-5, with TRBD2 matching 9 bases. Looked up from germline, CDR1 is SEHNR and CDR2 is FQNEAQ (reference sequence). J lost 5 bases, V lost 5 bases, and 18 bases had no gene match. This CDR3 contains 18 residues. CDR3 protein: CASSLPGSGGNLRETQYF. The CDR3 region has the DNA TGTGCCAGCAGCCTACCGGGAAGCGGGGGGAACCTTCGGGAGACCCAGTACTTC.

The V and J genes are TRBV2 and TRBJ2-2; 7 nucleotides match TRBD1. The CDR3 extends over 13 amino acids. Trimming removed 8 bases from V and 6 bases from J; junction bases left unmatched: 6. Germline V gene lookup returns CDR1 SNHLY and CDR2 FYNNEI. In DNA form, the CDR3 reads TGTGCCAGCCGACAGGGTTCGGCCGGGGAGCTGTTTTTT. Translation gives CASRQGSAGELFF.

V and J are TRBV18 and TRBJ2-7, with D perhaps TRBD2 (6 bases). V lost 0 bases, J lost 3 bases, and 6 bases lay in between. Germline V gene lookup returns CDR1 KGHSH and CDR2 LQKENI. The CDR3 is 13 amino acids. This chain's CDR3 is CASSPPGLYEQYF. CDR3 nucleotides: TGTGCCAGCTCACCACCGGGACTCTACGAGCAGTACTTC.

The genes are TRBV7-2 and TRBJ2-5; 7 nucleotides agree with TRBD1. In germline, CDR1 is SGHTA, CDR2 FQGNSA. CDR3 length: 14 amino acids. After removal of 3 bases from V and 4 bases from J, the junction contained 5 bases not matched to a gene. The CDR3 sequence: CASSFRQGGETQYF. For the CDR3, the DNA is TGTGCCAGCAGCTTCCGACAGGGCGGAGAGACCCAGTACTTC.

The CDR3 DNA reads TGTGCCAGCAGCCCCCTGGGCCGCGGGGAATACGAGCAGTACTTC. Translating gives CASSPLGRGEYEQYF. The chain joins TRBV27 to TRBJ2-7, with D perhaps TRBD2 (6 bases). Germline-derived CDR1 and CDR2 are MNHEY and SMNVEV (reference sequence). This CDR3 region has 15 residues. V lost 6 bases, J lost 4 bases, and 19 bases lay in between.

This clone was detected ten times or more. The identical CDR3 is also encoded by other nucleotide sequences in the sample. The chain carries TRBV5-8 and TRBJ2-7; 13 bases agree with TRBD2. The CDR3 contains 16 residues. The V gene's germline CDR1 is SGHTS and CDR2 YDEGEE. V lost 0 bases and J lost 2; bases outside the gene matches: 2. The CDR3, as DNA: TGTGCCAGCAGCTTGGAAGGACTAGCGGGGGCCTACGAGCAGTACTTC. It encodes CASSLEGLAGAYEQYF.